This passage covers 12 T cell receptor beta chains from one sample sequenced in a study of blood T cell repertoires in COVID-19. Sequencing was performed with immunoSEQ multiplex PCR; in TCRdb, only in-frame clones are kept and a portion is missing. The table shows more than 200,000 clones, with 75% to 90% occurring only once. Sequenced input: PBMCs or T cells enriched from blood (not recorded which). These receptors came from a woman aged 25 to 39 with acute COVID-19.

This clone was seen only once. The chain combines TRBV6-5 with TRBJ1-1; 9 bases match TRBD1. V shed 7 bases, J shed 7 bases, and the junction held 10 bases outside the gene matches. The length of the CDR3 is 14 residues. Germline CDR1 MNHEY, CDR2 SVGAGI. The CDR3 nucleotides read TGTGCCAGCACCCGCGCACAGGGGGCAGTTGAAGCTTTCTTT. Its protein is CASTRAQGAVEAFF.

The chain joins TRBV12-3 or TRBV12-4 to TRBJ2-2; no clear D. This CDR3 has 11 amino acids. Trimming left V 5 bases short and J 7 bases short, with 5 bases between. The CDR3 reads CASSLSGELFF. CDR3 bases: TGTGCCAGCAGTCTAAGCGGGGAGCTGTTTTTT.

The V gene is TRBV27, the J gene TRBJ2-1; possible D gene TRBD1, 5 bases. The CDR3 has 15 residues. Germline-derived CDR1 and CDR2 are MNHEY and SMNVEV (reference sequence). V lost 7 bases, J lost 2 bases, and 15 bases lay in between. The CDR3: CASTKDSVTYNEQFF. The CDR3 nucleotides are TGTGCCAGCACCAAAGACAGTGTTACCTACAATGAGCAGTTCTTC.

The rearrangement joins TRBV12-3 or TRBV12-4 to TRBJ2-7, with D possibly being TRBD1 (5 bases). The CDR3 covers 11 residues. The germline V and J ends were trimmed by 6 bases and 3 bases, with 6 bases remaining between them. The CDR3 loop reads CASRDNYEQYF. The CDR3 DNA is TGTGCCAGCAGGGACAACTACGAGCAGTACTTC.

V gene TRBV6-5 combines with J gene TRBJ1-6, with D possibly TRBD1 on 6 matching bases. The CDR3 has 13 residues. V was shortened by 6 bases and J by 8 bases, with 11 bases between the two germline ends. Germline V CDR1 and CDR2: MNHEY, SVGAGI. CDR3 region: CASRQGSYSPLHF. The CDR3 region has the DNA TGTGCCAGCAGACAGGGTTCTTATTCACCCCTCCACTTT.

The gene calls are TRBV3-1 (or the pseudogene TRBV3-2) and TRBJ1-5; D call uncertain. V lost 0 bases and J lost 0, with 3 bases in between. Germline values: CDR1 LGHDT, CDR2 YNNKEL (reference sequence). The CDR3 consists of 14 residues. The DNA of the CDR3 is TGTGCCAGCAGCCAAGAATATAGCAATCAGCCCCAGCATTTT. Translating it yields CASSQEYSNQPQHF.

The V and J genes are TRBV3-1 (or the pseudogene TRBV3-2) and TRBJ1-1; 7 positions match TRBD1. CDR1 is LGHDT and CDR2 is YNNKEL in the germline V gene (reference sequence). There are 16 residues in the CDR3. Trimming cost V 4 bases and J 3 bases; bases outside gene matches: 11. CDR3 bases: TGTGCCAGCAGCCCACTACAGGGGCTAGGGGACACTGAAGCTTTCTTT. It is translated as CASSPLQGLGDTEAFF.

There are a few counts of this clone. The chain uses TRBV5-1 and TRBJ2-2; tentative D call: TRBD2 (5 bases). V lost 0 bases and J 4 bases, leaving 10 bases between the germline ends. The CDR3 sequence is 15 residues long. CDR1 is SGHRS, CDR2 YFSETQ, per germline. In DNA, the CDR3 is TGCGCCAGCAGCTTGGCTGTAGGGAGCACCGGGGAGCTGTTTTTT. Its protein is CASSLAVGSTGELFF.

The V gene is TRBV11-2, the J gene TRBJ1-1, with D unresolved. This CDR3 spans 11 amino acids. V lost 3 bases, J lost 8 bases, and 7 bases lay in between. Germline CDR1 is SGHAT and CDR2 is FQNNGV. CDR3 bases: TGTGCCAGCAGCTTTCGGCGGGAAGCTTTCTTT. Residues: CASSFRREAFF.

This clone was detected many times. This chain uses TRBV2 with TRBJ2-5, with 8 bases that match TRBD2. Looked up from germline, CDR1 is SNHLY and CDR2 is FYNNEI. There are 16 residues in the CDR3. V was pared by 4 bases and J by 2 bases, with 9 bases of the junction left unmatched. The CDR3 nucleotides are TGTGCCAGCAGTGTTTTCGGGGGGGGCCCACAAGAGACCCAGTACTTC. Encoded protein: CASSVFGGGPQETQYF.

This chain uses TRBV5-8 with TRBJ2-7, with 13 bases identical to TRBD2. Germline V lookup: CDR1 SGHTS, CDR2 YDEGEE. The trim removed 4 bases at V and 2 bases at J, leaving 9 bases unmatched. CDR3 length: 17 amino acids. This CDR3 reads CASSPPGLAGFPYEQYF. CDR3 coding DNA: TGTGCCAGCAGCCCACCGGGACTAGCGGGATTTCCCTACGAGCAGTACTTC.

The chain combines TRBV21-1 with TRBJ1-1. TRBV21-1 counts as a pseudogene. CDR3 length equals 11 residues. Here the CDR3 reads CASIKSTEAFF. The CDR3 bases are TGTGCCAGCATAAAGAGCACTGAAGCTTTCTTT.